This T cell receptor (beta chain) stems from a study of T cell responses to AZD1222 COVID-19 vaccine. Study-level findings and limits: Repertoire sampling occurred only after the peak T cell response.

Concerning this clone itself: Its antigen is unknown.

Clones were read by immunoSEQ multiplex PCR, and TCRdb kept only the in-frame ones, dropping some. The sample contains 100,000 or so clones, 87% of which appear only once. The V and J ends lost 8 bases and 8 bases respectively, with 18 bases between them. The CDR3 has 13 amino acids. Per germline, CDR1 MDHEN and CDR2 SYDVKM. The sample consisted of peripheral blood, taken on day 0 of AZD1222 vaccination. The V and J genes are TRBV28 and TRBJ1-1; D is undetermined. The source of this sequence is an adult in good health. For the CDR3, the DNA is TGTGCCAGCGTCACGAGTCTGTCCAAAGAAGCTTTCTTT. It yields the protein CASVTSLSKEAFF.